This is a list of T cell receptor beta chains from one sample in a study of blood T cells in healthy people across ages. TCRdb passed the 5' RACE reads through MiXCR, listing each CDR3 protein once. Of approximately 800,000 distinct CDR3 sequences in the sample, under 40% were seen once. Material: blood. The receptors were sampled from a man aged 18 to 35 in good health. The CDR3 runs from the conserved cysteine through the conserved F or W. The D gene is left open where the match is weak. Size values are once, few and many counts, or a class for expanded clones, and some rows have none.

d_call,clone_size,v_call,j_call,cdr3_length,cdr3_aa,cdr3_nt
NA,many,TRBV4-3,TRBJ2-1,14,CASSQYKGGYEQFF,TGCGCCAGCAGCCAGTACAAAGGAGGGTATGAGCAGTTCTTC
TRBD1,few,TRBV28,TRBJ1-2,13,CASRQTGGYGYTF,TGTGCCAGCAGGCAAACAGGGGGCTATGGCTACACCTTC
NA,NA,TRBV27,TRBJ2-7,15,CASSSGQSSYNEQYF,TGTGCCAGCAGTTCTGGCCAGAGCTCCTACAATGAGCAGTACTTC
TRBD2,few,TRBV4-1,TRBJ2-5,14,CASSRTSGAETQYF,TGCGCCAGCAGCCGGACTAGCGGGGCAGAGACCCAGTACTTC
TRBD1,few,TRBV12-3/TRBV12-4,TRBJ1-2,15,CASSLDGTGMTGYTF,TGTGCCAGCAGTTTAGATGGGACAGGAATGACTGGCTACACCTTC
NA,NA,TRBV7-2,TRBJ1-6,14,CASSLEGFNSPLHF,TGTGCCAGCAGCTTAGAAGGGTTTAATTCACCCCTCCACTTT
NA,NA,TRBV20-1,TRBJ1-1,16,CSARDRDVGANTEAFF,TGCAGTGCTAGAGATCGGGATGTTGGGGCGAACACTGAAGCTTTCTTT
NA,NA,TRBV29-1,TRBJ2-1,11,CSVAEYNGQFF,TGCAGCGTTGCAGAGTACAATGGGCAGTTCTTC
TRBD2,few,TRBV7-2,TRBJ2-1,15,CASSLTVGGGNEQFF,TGTGCCAGCAGCTTAACAGTTGGCGGGGGGAATGAGCAGTTCTTC
NA,NA,TRBV12-3/TRBV12-4,TRBJ2-3,14,CASSPAWSTDVQYF,TGTGCCAGCAGTCCGGCGTGGAGCACAGATGTGCAATATTTT
NA,NA,TRBV4-2,TRBJ1-2,14,CASRRTLDWDGYTF,TGTGCCAGCAGACGAACTCTAGATTGGGATGGCTACACCTTC
NA,NA,TRBV29-1,TRBJ1-1,12,CSAGRMNTEAFF,TGCAGCGCGGGACGGATGAACACTGAAGCTTTCTTT
NA,NA,TRBV20-1,TRBJ2-3,14,CSARLWTLTDTQYF,TGCAGTGCGAGACTGTGGACACTCACAGATACGCAGTATTTT
NA,few,TRBV6-5,TRBJ2-6,18,CASSYSGRRSSGANVLTF,TGTGCCAGCAGTTACTCGGGCCGGAGAAGCTCTGGGGCCAACGTCCTGACTTTC
TRBD1,once,TRBV7-2,TRBJ2-3,15,CVSSLAGTGSDTQYF,TGTGTCAGCAGCTTAGCTGGGACAGGATCAGATACGCAGTATTTT
NA,many,TRBV6-2/TRBV6-3,TRBJ2-2,13,CASSYGGTGELFF,TGTGCCAGCAGTTACGGTGGCACCGGGGAGCTGTTTTTT
NA,many,TRBV7-2,TRBJ1-5,14,CASSLAWGNQPQHF,TGTGCCAGCAGCCTAGCTTGGGGCAATCAGCCCCAGCATTTT
NA,NA,TRBV12-3/TRBV12-4,TRBJ1-5,12,CASSPANQPQHF,TGTGCCAGCAGCCCGGCGAATCAGCCCCAGCATTTT
NA,NA,TRBV5-1,TRBJ1-1,18,CASSLGPVGSVMNTEAFF,TGCGCCAGCAGCTTGGGCCCGGTTGGGAGTGTCATGAACACTGAAGCTTTCTTT
TRBD2,few,TRBV29-1,TRBJ2-2,15,CSVATSGGVIGELFF,TGCAGCGTCGCCACTAGCGGGGGGGTTATCGGGGAGCTGTTTTTT
NA,NA,TRBV12-3/TRBV12-4,TRBJ2-3,14,CASSDAGFRDTQYF,TGTGCCAGCAGCGATGCGGGGTTCCGAGACACGCAGTATTTT
TRBD1,NA,TRBV10-3,TRBJ2-7,15,CAISEGAPSSYEQYF,TGTGCCATCAGCGAGGGGGCTCCTAGCTCCTACGAGCAGTACTTC
NA,NA,TRBV6-5,TRBJ2-5,13,CASSYSRSETQYF,TGTGCCAGCAGTTACTCGAGGAGCGAGACCCAGTACTTC
NA,NA,TRBV20-1,TRBJ2-4,15,CSAPGQSRKKNIQYF,TGCAGTGCTCCAGGACAGTCCAGAAAGAAAAACATTCAGTACTTC
NA,few,TRBV20-1,TRBJ1-1,13,CSAREIRDTEAFF,TGCAGTGCTAGAGAGATACGGGACACTGAAGCTTTCTTT
NA,few,TRBV4-3,TRBJ2-3,14,CASSYTRELDTQYF,TGCGCCAGCAGCTATACCCGGGAGTTGGATACGCAGTATTTT
TRBD2,NA,TRBV5-1,TRBJ2-4,15,CASSSSGGAKNIQYF,TGCGCCAGCAGCTCCAGCGGGGGGGCCAAAAACATTCAGTACTTC
NA,NA,TRBV14,TRBJ1-6,15,CASSQRASYNSPLHF,TGTGCCAGCAGCCAACGGGCCTCCTATAATTCACCCCTCCACTTT
TRBD1,once,TRBV4-3,TRBJ2-5,15,CASSAGQGLGETQYF,TGCGCCAGCAGCGCGGGACAGGGGCTGGGAGAGACCCAGTACTTC
NA,NA,TRBV12-3/TRBV12-4,TRBJ2-3,16,CASSFRVGGGADTQYF,TGTGCCAGCAGTTTTCGGGTAGGAGGGGGCGCAGATACGCAGTATTTT
NA,NA,TRBV29-1,TRBJ2-1,12,CSVELTAYEQFF,TGCAGCGTTGAACTTACGGCCTACGAGCAGTTCTTC
NA,NA,TRBV3-1,TRBJ2-1,15,CASSQDATGNNEQFF,TGTGCCAGCAGCCAAGACGCCACTGGAAACAATGAGCAGTTCTTC
NA,NA,TRBV12-3/TRBV12-4,TRBJ1-5,14,CASSLGGEGQPQHF,TGTGCCAGCAGTTTAGGGGGGGAAGGTCAGCCCCAGCATTTT
TRBD1,NA,TRBV5-1,TRBJ1-2,15,CAGSPRTGGLDGYTF,TGCGCCGGCAGCCCACGGACAGGGGGCTTGGATGGCTACACCTTC
NA,NA,TRBV11-2,TRBJ2-3,17,CASSLGSLSSGADTQYF,TGTGCCAGCAGCTTAGGATCCCTCTCCTCCGGGGCAGATACGCAGTATTTT
NA,NA,TRBV19,TRBJ2-7,13,CASSLGLYYEQYF,TGTGCCAGTAGTTTAGGGTTGTACTACGAGCAGTACTTC
TRBD1,few,TRBV20-1,TRBJ2-3,16,CSAQQLGTGGTDTQYF,TGCAGTGCTCAACAACTAGGGACAGGGGGAACCGATACGCAGTATTTT
NA,NA,TRBV18,TRBJ2-7,14,CASSPAGSNCEQYF,TGTGCCAGCTCCCCAGCCGGGTCTAACTGCGAGCAGTACTTC
NA,few,TRBV27,TRBJ1-1,15,CASKVGDRLNTEAFF,TGTGCCAGCAAGGTCGGGGACCGATTGAACACTGAAGCTTTCTTT
TRBD1,few,TRBV20-1,TRBJ1-1,12,CSADRADTEAFF,TGCAGTGCTGACAGGGCGGACACTGAAGCTTTCTTT
NA,NA,TRBV20-1,TRBJ2-3,11,CSARLVDTQYF,TGCAGTGCTAGGCTAGTAGATACGCAGTATTTT
NA,few,TRBV27,TRBJ2-1,15,CASSLRGGDLDEQFF,TGTGCCAGCAGTTTAAGGGGGGGCGATTTGGATGAGCAGTTCTTC
TRBD2,NA,TRBV29-1,TRBJ2-3,14,CSVERGRGTDTQYF,TGCAGCGTGGAGCGGGGTAGGGGCACAGATACGCAGTATTTT
NA,NA,TRBV6-1,TRBJ1-2,15,CTSRNSLREYRGYTF,TGTACCAGCAGGAATAGTCTAAGGGAGTATCGAGGCTACACCTTC
NA,few,TRBV10-2,TRBJ2-7,14,CASSETANPYEQYF,TGCGCCAGCAGTGAGACAGCGAACCCCTACGAGCAGTACTTC
NA,many,TRBV6-5,TRBJ2-6,15,CASSYGVSGANVLTF,TGTGCCAGCAGTTACGGGGTCTCTGGGGCCAACGTCCTGACTTTC
NA,once,TRBV5-1,TRBJ2-3,13,CASRVGNTDTQYF,TGCGCCAGCAGGGTCGGTAACACAGATACGCAGTATTTT
NA,NA,TRBV5-1,TRBJ2-4,16,CASSLGGALAKNIQYF,TGCGCCAGCAGCTTGGGCGGCGCTTTAGCCAAAAACATTCAGTACTTC
NA,few,TRBV5-6,TRBJ2-3,15,CASSALRGRTDTQYF,TGTGCCAGCAGCGCGCTCCGGGGTCGTACAGATACGCAGTATTTT